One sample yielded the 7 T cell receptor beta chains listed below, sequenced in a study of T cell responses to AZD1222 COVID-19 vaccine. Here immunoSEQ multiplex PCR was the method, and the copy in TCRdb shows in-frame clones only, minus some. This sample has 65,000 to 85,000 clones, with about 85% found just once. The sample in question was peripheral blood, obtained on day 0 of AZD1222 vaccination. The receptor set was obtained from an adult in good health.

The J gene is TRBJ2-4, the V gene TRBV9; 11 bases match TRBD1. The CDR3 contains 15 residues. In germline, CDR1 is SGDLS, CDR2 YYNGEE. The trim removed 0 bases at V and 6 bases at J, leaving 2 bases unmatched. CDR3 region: CASSVDGTGGNIQYF. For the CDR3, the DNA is TGTGCCAGCAGCGTAGATGGGACAGGGGGAAACATTCAGTACTTC.

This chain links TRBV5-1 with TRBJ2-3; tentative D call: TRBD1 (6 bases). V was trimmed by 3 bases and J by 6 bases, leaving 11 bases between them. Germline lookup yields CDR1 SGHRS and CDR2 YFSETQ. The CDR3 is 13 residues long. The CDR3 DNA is TGCGCCAGCAGCTCCTACAGGGTGGATACGCAGTATTTT. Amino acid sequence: CASSSYRVDTQYF.

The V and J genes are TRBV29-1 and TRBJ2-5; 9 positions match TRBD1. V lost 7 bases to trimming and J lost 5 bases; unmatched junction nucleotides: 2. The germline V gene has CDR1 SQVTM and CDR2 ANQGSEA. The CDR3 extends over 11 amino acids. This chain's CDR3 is CSADRGETQYF. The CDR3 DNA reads TGCAGCGCGGACAGGGGTGAGACCCAGTACTTC. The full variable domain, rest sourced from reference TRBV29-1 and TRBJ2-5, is SAVISQKPSRDICQRGTSLTIQCQVDSQVTMMFWYRQQPGQSLTLIATANQGSEATYESGFVIDKFPISRPNLTFSTLTVSNMSPEDSSIYLCSADRGETQYFGPGTRLLVL.

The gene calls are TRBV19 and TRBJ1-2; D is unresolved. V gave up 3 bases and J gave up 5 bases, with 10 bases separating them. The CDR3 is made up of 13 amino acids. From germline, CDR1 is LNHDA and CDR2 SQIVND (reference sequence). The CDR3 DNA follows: TGTGCCAGTAGTATGGCACTGCTTTATGGCTACACCTTC. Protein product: CASSMALLYGYTF.

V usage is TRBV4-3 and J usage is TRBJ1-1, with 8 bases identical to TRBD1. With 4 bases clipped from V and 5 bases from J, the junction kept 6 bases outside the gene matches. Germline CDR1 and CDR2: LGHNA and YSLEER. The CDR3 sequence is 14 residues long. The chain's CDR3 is CASSPQDRATEAFF. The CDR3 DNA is TGCGCCAGCAGCCCCCAGGACAGGGCGACTGAAGCTTTCTTT.

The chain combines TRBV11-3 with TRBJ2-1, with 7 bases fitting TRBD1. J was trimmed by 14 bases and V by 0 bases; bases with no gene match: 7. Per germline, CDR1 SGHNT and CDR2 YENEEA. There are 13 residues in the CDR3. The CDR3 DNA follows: TGTGCCAGCAGCTTAGATGAGAGGGGGCCCAAGTTCTTC. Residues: CASSLDERGPKFF.

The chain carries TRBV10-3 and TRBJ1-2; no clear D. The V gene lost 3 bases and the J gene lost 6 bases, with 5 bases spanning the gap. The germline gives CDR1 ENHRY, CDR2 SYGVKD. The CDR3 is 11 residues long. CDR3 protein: CAISERDGYTF. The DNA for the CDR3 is TGTGCCATCAGTGAACGGGATGGCTACACCTTC.